The 30 T cell receptor beta chains below all came from one sample that was sequenced in a study of T cells after yellow fever vaccination. TCRdb analysed the 5' RACE reads with MiXCR anew, one entry per CDR3 protein. The table records approximately 350,000 distinct CDR3 sequences, roughly 10% of them present only once. The starting material was PBMCs, obtained on the day of the first yellow fever vaccination. All receptors come from a man aged 18 to 30 who received the YFV17D yellow fever vaccine.

This clonotype has just a few counts. The chain has TRBV13 and TRBJ2-1, with unresolved D. In germline, CDR1 is PRHDT, CDR2 FYEKMQ (reference sequence). This CDR3 has 16 amino acids. Trimming left V 3 bases short and J 6 bases short, with 18 bases between. CDR3 nucleotides: TGTGCCAGCAGCTTTAGACTGCCCGGCTGGTCCAATGAGCAGTTCTTC. Its translation: CASSFRLPGWSNEQFF.

The chain combines TRBV5-5 with TRBJ2-5; tentatively, D is TRBD2 (7 bases). V gave up 4 bases and J gave up 5 bases, with 18 bases separating them. From germline, CDR1 is SGHKS and CDR2 YYEKEE (reference sequence). This CDR3 is built from 15 residues. Here the CDR3 reads CASSQGLLGGETQYF. CDR3 bases: TGTGCCAGCAGCCAGGGACTATTAGGGGGGGAGACCCAGTACTTC. Drawing the rest from reference TRBV5-5 and TRBJ2-5, the complete variable domain is DAGVTQSPTHLIKTRGQQVTLRCSPISGHKSVSWYQQVLGQGPQFIFQYYEKEERGRGNFPDRFSARQFPNYSSELNVNALLLGDSALYLCASSQGLLGGETQYFGPGTRLLVL.

Regarding this clonotype: A read error is possible here, since a much larger clone lies one base away. V and J are TRBV15 and TRBJ2-7, with D possibly being TRBD2 (6 bases). Trimming took 5 bases from V and 0 from J, leaving 14 bases between them. Per the germline V gene, CDR1 is LNHNV and CDR2 is YYDKDF (reference sequence). The CDR3 consists of 15 residues. CDR3 nucleotide sequence: TGTGCCACCAGCGGACCGGGACTTAGCTCCTACGAGCAGTACTTC. Translated, it gives CATSGPGLSSYEQYF.

V gene TRBV6-2 or TRBV6-3 combines with J gene TRBJ2-2; D ambiguous. This CDR3 spans 16 amino acids. V dropped 2 bases and J dropped 0 bases, with 10 bases sitting between them. From germline, CDR1 is MNHEY and CDR2 SVGEGT. The CDR3 sequence is CASSYPIPTNTGELFF. The CDR3 coding sequence is TGTGCCAGCAGTTACCCGATTCCGACGAACACCGGGGAGCTGTTTTTT.

This clonotype was observed a handful of times. The chain joins TRBV18 to TRBJ1-1; 10 bases line up with TRBD1. The V and J ends lost 3 bases and 4 bases, in that order; junction bases with no gene match: 8. The length of the CDR3 is 16 residues. The germline V gene encodes CDR1 KGHSH and CDR2 LQKENI. CDR3 amino acids: CASSPRGTGATTEAFF. DNA for the CDR3: TGTGCCAGCTCACCCAGGGGGACAGGGGCTACCACTGAAGCTTTCTTT.

V and J are TRBV5-1 and TRBJ2-5; 9 bases line up with TRBD2. CDR3 length: 14 amino acids. Germline V gives CDR1 SGHRS, CDR2 YFSETQ. Unmatched junction bases numbered 3, after V lost 2 bases and J lost 4 bases. DNA for the CDR3: TGCGCCAGCAGCTTTGCACTAGCGGGAGAGACCCAGTACTTC. Protein: CASSFALAGETQYF.

This clonotype was recorded a few times. This chain joins TRBV6-2 or TRBV6-3 and TRBJ2-1; 13 bases fit TRBD2. V lost 8 bases, J lost 7 bases, and 2 bases stayed unmatched. This CDR3 is 13 amino acids long. Germline lookup yields CDR1 MNHEY and CDR2 SVGEGT. The CDR3 spells CASGLAGVNEQFF. Here the CDR3 DNA reads TGTGCCAGCGGACTAGCGGGGGTTAATGAGCAGTTCTTC.

V usage is TRBV13 and J usage is TRBJ1-1, with TRBD1 as a possible D gene (5 bases). Germline V gives CDR1 PRHDT, CDR2 FYEKMQ (reference sequence). V was pared by 4 bases and J by 5 bases, with 20 bases between. The CDR3 length is 16 residues. The CDR3 reads CASSYYTVGGWTEAFF. In DNA form, the CDR3 reads TGTGCCAGCAGCTATTATACCGTCGGGGGTTGGACTGAAGCTTTCTTT.

This clonotype was counted a single time. The chain joins TRBV7-2 to TRBJ2-7; possibly TRBD1 for D (6 bases). CDR3 length equals 14 residues. V was trimmed by 1 base and J by 2 bases, leaving 9 bases between them. CDR1 is SGHTA, CDR2 FQGNSA, per germline. In DNA form, the CDR3 reads TGTGCCAGCAGCTTAGACAGGGCAACCTACGAGCAGTACTTC. Its protein product is CASSLDRATYEQYF.

This clonotype was seen a handful of times. The rearrangement uses TRBV7-9 and TRBJ1-2; TRBD1 agrees at 9 bases. Germline V lookup: CDR1 SEHNR, CDR2 FQNEAQ (reference sequence). This CDR3 spans 15 amino acids. Unmatched junction bases numbered 12, after V lost 5 bases and J lost 8 bases. CDR3 in DNA: TGTGCCAGCAGCGGACAGGGGAACAGCGTGTGGGGCTACACCTTC. Its protein product is CASSGQGNSVWGYTF.

The V call is TRBV20-1, the J call TRBJ1-1; D perhaps matches TRBD1 (6 bases). The germline CDR1 and CDR2 sequences are DFQATT and SNEGSKA (reference sequence). With 3 bases removed from V and 0 bases from J, the gap between germline ends came to 23 bases. This CDR3 has 18 amino acids. The chain's CDR3 is CSARGLGGLTLMNTEAFF. CDR3 DNA: TGCAGTGCTAGGGGACTGGGGGGGCTTACCCTTATGAACACTGAAGCTTTCTTT.

The rearrangement uses TRBV6-1 and TRBJ2-2, with 7 nucleotides matching TRBD1. Per germline, CDR1 MNHNS and CDR2 SASEGT. CDR3 length equals 15 residues. V lost 6 bases and J lost 8; bases outside the gene matches: 12. This CDR3 is CASRGTDRKTGELFF. DNA for the CDR3: TGTGCCAGCAGGGGGACAGACAGGAAAACGGGGGAGCTGTTTTTT.

This chain links TRBV7-8 with TRBJ2-5; D is unclear. This CDR3 has 14 residues. The germline CDR1 and CDR2 sequences are SGHVS and FQNEAQ. V lost 1 base and J 4 bases, leaving 10 bases between the germline ends. CDR3 sequence: CASSLGAIAETQYF. For the CDR3, the DNA is TGTGCCAGCAGCTTAGGGGCTATTGCAGAGACCCAGTACTTC. The complete variable domain, with remaining parts taken from reference TRBV7-8 and TRBJ2-5, reads GAGVSQSPRYKVAKRGQDVALRCDPISGHVSLFWYQQALGQGPEFLTYFQNEAQLDKSGLPSDRFFAERPEGSVSTLKIQRTQQEDSAVYLCASSLGAIAETQYFGPGTRLLVL.

The rearrangement links TRBV9 to TRBJ2-5; 9 bases match TRBD1. J was trimmed by 3 bases and V by 3 bases; bases with no gene match: 6. CDR1 SGDLS and CDR2 YYNGEE come from the germline V gene. CDR3 length: 15 residues. In DNA form, the CDR3 reads TGTGCCAGCAGCGCCCGCGGGGACAGGGAAGAGACCCAGTACTTC. Amino acid sequence: CASSARGDREETQYF.

This clonotype was seen many times. The V call is TRBV5-1, the J call TRBJ2-5, with D uncertain. Trimming shortened V by 4 bases and J by 7 bases, and 17 bases separated the two germline ends. CDR1 is SGHRS, CDR2 YFSETQ, per germline. The CDR3 length is 14 residues. For the CDR3, the DNA is TGCGCCAGCAGCGCTGGCCCAGCCTCGAGGACCCAGTACTTC. Amino acid sequence: CASSAGPASRTQYF. Based on the CDR3 plus reference TRBV5-1 and TRBJ2-5, the full variable domain is KAGVTQTPRYLIKTRGQQVTLSCSPISGHRSVSWYQQTPGQGLQFLFEYFSETQRNKGNFPGRFSGRQFSNSRSEMNVSTLELGDSALYLCASSAGPASRTQYFGPGTRLLVL.

This clonotype was detected only a few times. The chain links TRBV6-5 to TRBJ2-7, with 9 bases fitting TRBD1. In germline, CDR1 is MNHEY, CDR2 SVGAGI. The CDR3 is 14 amino acids. Unmatched junction bases numbered 3, after V lost 2 bases and J lost 4 bases. CDR3 in amino acids: CASSYGTGKYEQYF. The CDR3 DNA is TGTGCCAGCAGTTACGGGACAGGGAAATACGAGCAGTACTTC.

The chain combines TRBV19 with TRBJ1-5; D is perhaps TRBD1 (6 bases). With 5 bases removed from V and 3 bases from J, the gap between germline ends came to 14 bases. This CDR3 has 15 residues. The germline CDR1 and CDR2 sequences are LNHDA and SQIVND (reference sequence). CDR3 amino acids: CASSVARGSNQPQHF. The CDR3, as DNA: TGTGCCAGTAGTGTCGCCAGGGGTTCCAATCAGCCCCAGCATTTT.

This clonotype came up a few times. V gene TRBV12-3 or TRBV12-4 combines with J gene TRBJ2-5; D call uncertain. Trimming pared 7 bases from V and 7 bases from J, leaving 19 bases between. This CDR3 is built from 14 residues. Here the CDR3 DNA reads TGTGCCAGCATCGCCACAGAGGCTGGTGGGACCCAGTACTTC. This encodes CASIATEAGGTQYF.

The V gene is TRBV29-1, the J gene TRBJ1-1, with D possibly TRBD1 on 6 matching bases. CDR1 is SQVTM and CDR2 is ANQGSEA in the germline V gene. V gave up 4 bases and J gave up 1 base, with 13 bases separating them. The CDR3 is made up of 14 amino acids. CDR3 coding DNA: TGCAGCGTTGGGCTACAGGGCCCGAACACTGAAGCTTTCTTT. It encodes CSVGLQGPNTEAFF.

There are a few counts of this clonotype. DNA of the CDR3: TGTGCCAGCAGCCAAGAGGGCAACAGGAATGAGCAGTTCTTC. Its protein is CASSQEGNRNEQFF. This chain links TRBV3-1 with TRBJ2-1; a weak D match, TRBD1 (5 bases). Germline CDR1 LGHDT, CDR2 YNNKEL (reference sequence). The germline V and J ends were trimmed by 0 bases and 7 bases, with 10 bases remaining between them. The length of the CDR3 is 14 residues.

This clonotype was seen more than once but under ten times. The rearrangement joins TRBV5-1 to TRBJ2-1, with D hard to call. Germline V gene sequence: CDR1 SGHRS, CDR2 YFSETQ. The CDR3 has 12 residues. The ends were cut back, 3 bases at V and 1 base at J, with 2 bases in the middle. The CDR3 nucleotides are TGCGCCAGCAGCTATTCCTACAATGAGCAGTTCTTC. Encoded protein: CASSYSYNEQFF.

This clonotype was seen a handful of times. The gene calls are TRBV20-1 and TRBJ2-3; 7 nucleotides agree with TRBD2. Losses at the gene ends were 5 bases for V and 2 bases for J; bases not matched to a gene: 4. Germline CDR1 is DFQATT and CDR2 is SNEGSKA (reference sequence). The CDR3 consists of 13 residues. The CDR3 loop is CSALSGVTDTQYF. In nucleotides, the CDR3 is TGCAGTGCTCTCAGCGGGGTCACAGATACGCAGTATTTT.

The sample holds a few counts of this clonotype. The V call is TRBV20-1, the J call TRBJ2-5; TRBD2 agrees at 9 bases. The CDR3 loop spans 16 amino acids. Germline CDR1 is DFQATT and CDR2 is SNEGSKA (reference sequence). V shed 2 bases, J shed 0 bases, and the junction held 7 bases outside the gene matches. The CDR3: CSARPYQRGDQETQYF. The CDR3 coding sequence is TGCAGTGCTAGACCATATCAGCGGGGGGACCAAGAGACCCAGTACTTC.

This clonotype came up a few times. The rearrangement uses TRBV25-1 and TRBJ1-5; D is ambiguous. V was pared by 4 bases and J by 0 bases, with 7 bases between. Germline loops: CDR1 MGHDK, CDR2 SYGVNS. This CDR3 is built from 14 residues. The CDR3 protein is CASSVSYSNQPQHF. CDR3 sequence (DNA): TGTGCCAGCAGTGTTAGCTATAGCAATCAGCCCCAGCATTTT.

This clonotype has a count of ten or more. The rearrangement uses TRBV10-3 and TRBJ1-2; TRBD1 is a possible D gene (6 bases). The CDR3 has 13 amino acids. CDR1 and CDR2 from the germline V gene are ENHRY and SYGVKD. V lost 7 bases and J lost 4, with 13 bases in between. The CDR3 nucleotides read TGTGCCATCAATGGGGCAGGGGCCTATGGCTACACCTTC. Amino acid sequence: CAINGAGAYGYTF.

The V gene is TRBV28, the J gene TRBJ1-6; D perhaps matches TRBD1 (6 bases). V shed 7 bases and J shed 12 bases, with 13 bases lying between them. Germline V gene lookup returns CDR1 MDHEN and CDR2 SYDVKM. CDR3 length: 12 residues. For the CDR3, the DNA is TGTGCCAGCACCTCGACAGGCCAACCCCTCCACTTT. Residues: CASTSTGQPLHF.

This clonotype was seen only a few times. This chain joins TRBV28 and TRBJ1-1, with 9 bases lining up with TRBD1. Trimming removed 2 bases from V and 4 bases from J; junction bases left unmatched: 11. The CDR3 is made up of 17 amino acids. Germline CDR1 and CDR2: MDHEN and SYDVKM. CDR3 coding DNA: TGTGCCAGCAGTTTACTTCGACAGGGGGTGGTCGGCACTGAAGCTTTCTTT. This codes for CASSLLRQGVVGTEAFF.

This clonotype came up a few times. The chain is built from TRBV7-2 and TRBJ2-5, with 7 bases identical to TRBD1. Germline V gene sequence: CDR1 SGHTA, CDR2 FQGNSA. Unmatched junction bases numbered 6, after V lost 5 bases and J lost 3 bases. The CDR3 runs 14 residues. The CDR3 sequence: CASSTSGTEETQYF. The DNA of the CDR3 is TGTGCCAGCAGCACATCCGGGACAGAAGAGACCCAGTACTTC. Full variable domain (outside the CDR3, taken from reference TRBV7-2 and TRBJ2-5): GAGVSQSPSNKVTEKGKDVELRCDPISGHTALYWYRQSLGQGLEFLIYFQGNSAPDKSGLPSDRFSAERTGGSVSTLTIQRTQQEDSAVYLCASSTSGTEETQYFGPGTRLLVL.

This clonotype was seen only a few times. CDR3 bases: TGCGCCAGCAGCTTGTCTTTGGGGGGGGATACGCAGTATTTT. Amino acids: CASSLSLGGDTQYF. This sequence joins TRBV5-1 and TRBJ2-3; 7 nucleotides agree with TRBD2. CDR1 SGHRS and CDR2 YFSETQ come from the germline V gene. The V and J ends lost 1 base and 6 bases, in that order; junction bases with no gene match: 5. The CDR3 is 14 residues long. Filled out from reference TRBV5-1 and TRBJ2-3, the complete variable domain reads KAGVTQTPRYLIKTRGQQVTLSCSPISGHRSVSWYQQTPGQGLQFLFEYFSETQRNKGNFPGRFSGRQFSNSRSEMNVSTLELGDSALYLCASSLSLGGDTQYFGPGTRLTVL.

V gene TRBV20-1 combines with J gene TRBJ1-6; 11 positions match TRBD1. Germline loops: CDR1 DFQATT, CDR2 SNEGSKA (reference sequence). The junction had 6 bases not matched to a gene; V was cut back by 4 bases and J by 7 bases. This CDR3 has 15 residues. The CDR3 here is CSAKGQGARNSPLHF. CDR3 nucleotide sequence: TGCAGTGCTAAAGGACAGGGGGCCCGCAATTCACCCCTCCACTTT.